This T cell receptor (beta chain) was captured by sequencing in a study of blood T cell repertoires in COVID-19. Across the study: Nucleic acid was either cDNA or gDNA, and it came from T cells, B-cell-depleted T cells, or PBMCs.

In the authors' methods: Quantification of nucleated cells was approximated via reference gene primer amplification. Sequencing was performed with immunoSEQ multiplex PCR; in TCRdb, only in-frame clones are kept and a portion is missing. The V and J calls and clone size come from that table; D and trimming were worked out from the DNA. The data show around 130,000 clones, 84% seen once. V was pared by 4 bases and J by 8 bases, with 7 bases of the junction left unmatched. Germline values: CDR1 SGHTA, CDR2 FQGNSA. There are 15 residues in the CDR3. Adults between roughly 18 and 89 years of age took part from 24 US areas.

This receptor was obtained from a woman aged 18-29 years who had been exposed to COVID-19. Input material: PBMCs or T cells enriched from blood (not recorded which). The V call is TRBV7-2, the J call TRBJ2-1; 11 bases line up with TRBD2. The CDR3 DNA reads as TGTGCCAGCAGCTCAACTAGCGGGAGTGGTTATGAGCAGTTCTTC. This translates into CASSSTSGSGYEQFF.